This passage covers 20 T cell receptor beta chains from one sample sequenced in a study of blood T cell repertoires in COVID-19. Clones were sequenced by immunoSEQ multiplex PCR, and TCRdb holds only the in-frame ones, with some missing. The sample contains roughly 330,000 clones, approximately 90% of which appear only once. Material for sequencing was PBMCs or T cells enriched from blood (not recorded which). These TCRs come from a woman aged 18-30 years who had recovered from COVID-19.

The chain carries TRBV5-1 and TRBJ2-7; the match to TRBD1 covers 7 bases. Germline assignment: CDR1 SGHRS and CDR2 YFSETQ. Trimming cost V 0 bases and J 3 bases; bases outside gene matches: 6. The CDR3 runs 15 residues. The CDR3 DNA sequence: TGCGCCAGCAGCTTGGCAGCTGGACAGGACTACGAGCAGTACTTC. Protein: CASSLAAGQDYEQYF.

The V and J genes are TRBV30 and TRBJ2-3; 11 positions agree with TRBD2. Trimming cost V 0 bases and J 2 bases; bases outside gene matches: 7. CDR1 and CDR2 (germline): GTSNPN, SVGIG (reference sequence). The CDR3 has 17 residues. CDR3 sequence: CAWSVPTSGDITDTQYF. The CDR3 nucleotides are TGTGCCTGGAGTGTCCCGACTAGCGGGGATATCACAGATACGCAGTATTTT.

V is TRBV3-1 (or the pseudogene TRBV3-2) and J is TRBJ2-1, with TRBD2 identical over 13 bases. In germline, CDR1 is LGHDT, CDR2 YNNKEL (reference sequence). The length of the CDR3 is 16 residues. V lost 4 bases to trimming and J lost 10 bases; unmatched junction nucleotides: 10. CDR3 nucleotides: TGTGCCAGCAGCCCAACCGGACTAGCGGGAGAGGACGAGCAGTTCTTC. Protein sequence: CASSPTGLAGEDEQFF.

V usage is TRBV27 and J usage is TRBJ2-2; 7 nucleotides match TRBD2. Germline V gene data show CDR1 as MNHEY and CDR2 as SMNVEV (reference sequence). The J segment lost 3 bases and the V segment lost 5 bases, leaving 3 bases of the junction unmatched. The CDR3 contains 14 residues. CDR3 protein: CASSPGGYTGELFF. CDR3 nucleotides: TGTGCCAGCAGTCCCGGGGGGTACACCGGGGAGCTGTTTTTT.

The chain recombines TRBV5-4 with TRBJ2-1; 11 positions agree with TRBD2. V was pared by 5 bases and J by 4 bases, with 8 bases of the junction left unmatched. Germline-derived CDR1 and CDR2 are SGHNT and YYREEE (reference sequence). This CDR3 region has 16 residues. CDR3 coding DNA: TGTGCCAGCAGGGACCTAGCGGGAGGTTCATACAATGAGCAGTTCTTC. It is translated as CASRDLAGGSYNEQFF.

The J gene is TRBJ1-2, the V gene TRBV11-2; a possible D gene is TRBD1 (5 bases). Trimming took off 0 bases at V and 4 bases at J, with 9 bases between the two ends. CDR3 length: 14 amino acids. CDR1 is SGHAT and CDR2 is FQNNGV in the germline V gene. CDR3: CASSLEGGGYGYTF. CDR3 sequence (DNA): TGTGCCAGCAGCTTAGAGGGGGGAGGCTATGGCTACACCTTC.

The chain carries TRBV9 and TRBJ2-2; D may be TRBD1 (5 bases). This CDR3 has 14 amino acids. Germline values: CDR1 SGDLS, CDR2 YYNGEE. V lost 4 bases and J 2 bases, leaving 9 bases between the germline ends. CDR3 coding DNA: TGTGCCAGCAGCCAGGGCCCCAACACCGGGGAGCTGTTTTTT. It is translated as CASSQGPNTGELFF.

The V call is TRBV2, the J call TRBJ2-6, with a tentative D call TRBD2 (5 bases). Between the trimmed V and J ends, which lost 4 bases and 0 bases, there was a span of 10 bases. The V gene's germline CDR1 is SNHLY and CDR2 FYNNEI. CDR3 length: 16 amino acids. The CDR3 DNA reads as TGTGCCAGCAGTGCGTTCGGGGTCTCTGGGGCCAACGTCCTGACTTTC. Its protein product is CASSAFGVSGANVLTF.

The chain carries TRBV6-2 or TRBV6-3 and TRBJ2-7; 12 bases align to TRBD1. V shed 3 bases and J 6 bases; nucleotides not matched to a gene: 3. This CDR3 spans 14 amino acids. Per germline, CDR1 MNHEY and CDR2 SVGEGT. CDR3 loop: CASSYGTGGFEQYF. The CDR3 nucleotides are TGTGCCAGCAGTTATGGGACAGGGGGCTTCGAGCAGTACTTC.

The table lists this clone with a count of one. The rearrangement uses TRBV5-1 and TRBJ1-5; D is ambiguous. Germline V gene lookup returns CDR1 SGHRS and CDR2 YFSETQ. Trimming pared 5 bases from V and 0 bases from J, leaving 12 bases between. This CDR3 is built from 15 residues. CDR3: CASSPGVYSNQPQHF. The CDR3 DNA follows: TGCGCCAGCAGTCCCGGGGTCTATAGCAATCAGCCCCAGCATTTT. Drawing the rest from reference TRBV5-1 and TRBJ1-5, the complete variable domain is KAGVTQTPRYLIKTRGQQVTLSCSPISGHRSVSWYQQTPGQGLQFLFEYFSETQRNKGNFPGRFSGRQFSNSRSEMNVSTLELGDSALYLCASSPGVYSNQPQHFGDGTRLSIL.

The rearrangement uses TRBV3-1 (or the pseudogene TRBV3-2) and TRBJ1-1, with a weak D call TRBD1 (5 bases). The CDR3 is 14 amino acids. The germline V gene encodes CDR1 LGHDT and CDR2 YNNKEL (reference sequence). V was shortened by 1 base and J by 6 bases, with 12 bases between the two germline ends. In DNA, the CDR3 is TGTGCCAGCAGCCAAGGGGGGAGGGCTGCTGAAGCTTTCTTT. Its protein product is CASSQGGRAAEAFF.

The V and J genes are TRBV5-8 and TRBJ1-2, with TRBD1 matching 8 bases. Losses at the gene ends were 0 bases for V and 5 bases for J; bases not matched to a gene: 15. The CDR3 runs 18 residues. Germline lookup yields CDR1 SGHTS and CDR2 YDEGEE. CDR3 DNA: TGTGCCAGCAGCTTGGAGTCGGTGGGGCAGGGGGCGCCTTATGGCTACACCTTC. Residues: CASSLESVGQGAPYGYTF.

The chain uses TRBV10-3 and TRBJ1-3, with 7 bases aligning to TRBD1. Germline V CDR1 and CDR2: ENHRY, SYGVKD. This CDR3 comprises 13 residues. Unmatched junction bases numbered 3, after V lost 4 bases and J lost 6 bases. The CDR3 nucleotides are TGTGCCATCAGTGGAACAGGGGCAAACACCATATATTTT. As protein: CAISGTGANTIYF.

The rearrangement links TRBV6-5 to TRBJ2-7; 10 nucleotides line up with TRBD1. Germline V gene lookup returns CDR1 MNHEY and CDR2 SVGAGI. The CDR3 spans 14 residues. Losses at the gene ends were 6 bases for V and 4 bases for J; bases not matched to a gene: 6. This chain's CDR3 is CASREGTGVYEQYF. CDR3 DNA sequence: TGTGCCAGCAGGGAGGGGACAGGGGTATACGAGCAGTACTTC.

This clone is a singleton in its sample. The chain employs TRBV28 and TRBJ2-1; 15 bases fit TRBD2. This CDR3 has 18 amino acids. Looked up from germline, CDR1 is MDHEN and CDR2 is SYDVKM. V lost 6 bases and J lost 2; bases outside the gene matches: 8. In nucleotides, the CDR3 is TGTGCCAGCAGCTCCGGGACTAGCGGGAGGATCCCCTACAATGAGCAGTTCTTC. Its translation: CASSSGTSGRIPYNEQFF. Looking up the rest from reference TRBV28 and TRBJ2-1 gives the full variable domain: DVKVTQSSRYLVKRTGEKVFLECVQDMDHENMFWYRQDPGLGLRLIYFSYDVKMKEKGDIPEGYSVSREKKERFSLILESASTNQTSMYLCASSSGTSGRIPYNEQFFGPGTRLTVL.

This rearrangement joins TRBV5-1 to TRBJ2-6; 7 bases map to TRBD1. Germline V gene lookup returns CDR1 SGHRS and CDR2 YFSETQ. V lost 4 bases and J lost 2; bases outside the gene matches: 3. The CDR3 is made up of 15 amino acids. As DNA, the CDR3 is TGCGCCAGCAGCGAACAGGGGACTGGGGCCAACGTCCTGACTTTC. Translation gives CASSEQGTGANVLTF.

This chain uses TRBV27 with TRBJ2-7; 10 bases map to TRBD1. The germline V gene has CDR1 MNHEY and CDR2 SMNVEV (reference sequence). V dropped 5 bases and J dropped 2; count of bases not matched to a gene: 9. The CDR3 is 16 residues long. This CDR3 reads CASSGRTGTGAYEQYF. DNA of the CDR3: TGTGCCAGCAGTGGACGAACCGGGACAGGGGCCTACGAGCAGTACTTC.

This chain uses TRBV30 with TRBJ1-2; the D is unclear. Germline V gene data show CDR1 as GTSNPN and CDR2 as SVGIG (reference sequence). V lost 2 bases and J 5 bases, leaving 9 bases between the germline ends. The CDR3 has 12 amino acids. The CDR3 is CAWSYSLYGYTF. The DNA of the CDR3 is TGTGCCTGGAGTTACTCGTTATATGGCTACACCTTC.

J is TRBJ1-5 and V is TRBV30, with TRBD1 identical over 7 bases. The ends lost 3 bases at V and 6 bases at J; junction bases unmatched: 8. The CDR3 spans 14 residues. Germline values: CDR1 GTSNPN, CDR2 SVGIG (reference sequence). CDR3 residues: CAWRIGGLSQPQHF. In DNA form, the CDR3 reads TGTGCCTGGAGGATAGGGGGCTTGAGTCAGCCCCAGCATTTT.

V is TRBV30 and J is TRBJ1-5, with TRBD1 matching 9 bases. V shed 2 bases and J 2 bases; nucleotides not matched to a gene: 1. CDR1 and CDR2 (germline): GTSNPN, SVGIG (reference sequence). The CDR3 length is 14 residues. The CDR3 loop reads CAWSWTGGNQPQHF. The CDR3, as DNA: TGTGCCTGGAGTTGGACAGGGGGCAATCAGCCCCAGCATTTT.